This T cell receptor beta chain was found in a study of Graves' ophthalmopathy and Graves' hyperthyroidism. This clonotype has more than one count but fewer than ten. Germline loops: CDR1 MDHEN, CDR2 SYDVKM. Trimming pared 7 bases from V and 5 bases from J, leaving 18 bases between. The CDR3 consists of 14 residues. For repertoire sequencing, the TCR beta CDR3 regions were amplified from RNA transcripts. First-round RT-PCR employed HTBI primers, with a second-round multiplex PCR after it. TCRdb fed the multiplex PCR reads into MiXCR, producing one record per CDR3 protein. The sample contains almost 400,000 distinct CDR3 sequences, 18% of which appear only once.

Sequences were obtained from peripheral blood. The chain is built from TRBV28 and TRBJ2-7, with D possibly being TRBD1 (6 bases). The clonotype was recovered from a woman aged 18-29 years with Graves' ophthalmopathy. In DNA, the CDR3 is TGTGCCAGCACCTCAGACAGGATTAGCGACGAGCAGTACTTC. Translation gives CASTSDRISDEQYF.